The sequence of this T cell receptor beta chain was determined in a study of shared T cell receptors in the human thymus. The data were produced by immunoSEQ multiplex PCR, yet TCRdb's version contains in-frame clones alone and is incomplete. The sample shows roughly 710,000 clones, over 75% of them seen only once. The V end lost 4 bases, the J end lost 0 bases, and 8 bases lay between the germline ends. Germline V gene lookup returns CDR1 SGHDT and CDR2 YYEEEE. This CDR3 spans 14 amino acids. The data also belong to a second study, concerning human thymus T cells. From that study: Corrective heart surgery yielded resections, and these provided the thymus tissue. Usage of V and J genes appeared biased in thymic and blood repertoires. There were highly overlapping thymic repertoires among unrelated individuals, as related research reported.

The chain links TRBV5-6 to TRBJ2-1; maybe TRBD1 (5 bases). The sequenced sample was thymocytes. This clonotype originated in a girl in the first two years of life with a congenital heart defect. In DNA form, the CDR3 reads TGTGCCAGCAGCCAGGGCAGCTCCTACAATGAGCAGTTCTTC. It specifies CASSQGSSYNEQFF.